The T cell receptor (beta chain) under discussion was sequenced for a study of T cell clones after liver transplantation. Germline loops: CDR1 SGHDT, CDR2 YYEEEE. The ends were cut back, 2 bases at V and 2 bases at J, with 7 bases in the middle. This CDR3 spans 13 amino acids. Only in-frame clones appear in the TCRdb table, and some are missing; sequencing was by immunoSEQ multiplex PCR. The table records nearly 55,000 clones, approximately 84% of them present only once. This clone was observed a handful of times. The chain employs TRBV5-6 and TRBJ1-2; D gene unclear. Sequenced material: CD4+ T cells from blood, taken before liver transplant. The sequence came from a human donor who received a liver transplant. CDR3 loop: CASSFGENYGYTF. In DNA form, the CDR3 reads TGTGCCAGCAGCTTCGGGGAGAACTATGGCTACACCTTC.